Listed here are 21 T cell receptor beta chains from one sample, sequenced in a study of T cells after yellow fever vaccination. TCRdb independently ran MiXCR on the 5' RACE reads; one entry per CDR3 protein. The sample consists of 250,000 to 350,000 distinct CDR3 sequences, roughly 8.7% of them appearing once. Sample: CD4+ T cells sorted from PBMCs, taken 5 days after the yellow fever booster vaccination. Source of these receptors: a man aged 18-30 years who received the YFV17D yellow fever vaccine.

This rearrangement joins TRBV7-9 to TRBJ2-1; 9 nucleotides match TRBD1. Germline CDR1 is SEHNR and CDR2 is FQNEAQ (reference sequence). V lost 5 bases and J lost 5; bases outside the gene matches: 25. The CDR3 contains 21 residues. The CDR3 spells CASSARAGQGQSGGVNNEQFF. The CDR3, as DNA: TGTGCCAGCAGCGCACGGGCTGGACAGGGGCAATCAGGGGGTGTTAACAATGAGCAGTTCTTC.

The gene calls are TRBV5-1 and TRBJ1-6, with 8 nucleotides matching TRBD1. This CDR3 is 14 amino acids long. Germline lookup yields CDR1 SGHRS and CDR2 YFSETQ. Trimming at V came to 9 bases and at J to 9 bases, leaving 11 bases not matched to a gene. The CDR3 reads CATAPGTGVSPLHF. For the CDR3, the DNA is TGCGCCACCGCCCCCGGGACAGGAGTTTCACCCCTCCACTTT.

This clonotype was picked up many times. The rearrangement links TRBV7-9 to TRBJ2-7, with D hard to call. V shed 3 bases and J shed 3 bases, with 9 bases lying between them. Germline V gives CDR1 SEHNR, CDR2 FQNEAQ (reference sequence). This CDR3 region has 13 residues. The CDR3 here is CASSFPPLYEQYF. CDR3 coding DNA: TGTGCCAGCAGCTTTCCTCCACTCTACGAGCAGTACTTC.

V usage is TRBV7-9 and J usage is TRBJ1-2; D may be TRBD1 (6 bases). The CDR3 is made up of 16 amino acids. Trimming took 2 bases from V and 4 from J, leaving 17 bases between them. Germline CDR1 and CDR2: SEHNR and FQNEAQ (reference sequence). In DNA form, the CDR3 reads TGTGCCAGCAGCTTATTCGGTGCAGGGGACGGCTATGGCTACACCTTC. Its protein is CASSLFGAGDGYGYTF.

J is TRBJ2-1 and V is TRBV6-5, with TRBD2 identical over 12 bases. CDR3 length: 18 amino acids. The V gene end was trimmed by 3 bases and the J gene end by 4 bases; junction bases not matched to a gene: 10. Germline-derived CDR1 and CDR2 are MNHEY and SVGAGI. CDR3 amino acids: CASSYVGLAGGRYNEQFF. The CDR3 DNA follows: TGTGCCAGCAGTTATGTCGGGCTAGCGGGGGGGAGGTACAATGAGCAGTTCTTC.

This clonotype was observed a few times. V usage is TRBV28 and J usage is TRBJ2-1; TRBD2 aligns across 14 bases. The CDR3 length is 16 residues. The J segment lost 15 bases and the V segment lost 1 base, leaving 11 bases of the junction unmatched. Germline CDR1 MDHEN, CDR2 SYDVKM. The CDR3 nucleotides read TGTGCCAGCAGTTTATCGCGCGGGACTAGCGGGGGTAAGGCGTTCTTC. Its protein is CASSLSRGTSGGKAFF.

This clonotype was seen a few times. This sequence joins TRBV6-2 or TRBV6-3 and TRBJ1-2; D is unresolved. The germline gives CDR1 MNHEY, CDR2 SVGEGT. This CDR3 comprises 14 residues. V lost 0 bases and J 4 bases, leaving 9 bases between the germline ends. This CDR3 is CASSYSAGAYGYTF. CDR3 nucleotide sequence: TGTGCCAGCAGTTACTCAGCAGGTGCCTATGGCTACACCTTC.

This clonotype showed up just a few times. The chain is built from TRBV9 and TRBJ2-7; 12 bases map to TRBD2. This CDR3 is built from 16 residues. Germline-derived CDR1 and CDR2 are SGDLS and YYNGEE. The junction had 7 bases not matched to a gene; V was cut back by 0 bases and J by 6 bases. This CDR3 reads CASSVEPSGGASEQYF. In nucleotides, the CDR3 is TGTGCCAGCAGCGTAGAGCCTAGCGGGGGGGCCAGCGAGCAGTACTTC.

There are a few counts of this clonotype. The V gene is TRBV3-1, the J gene TRBJ1-5; D gene ambiguous. V was pared by 3 bases and J by 1 base, with 13 bases between. The CDR3 is made up of 16 amino acids. Germline CDR1 and CDR2: LGHDT and YNNKEL (reference sequence). CDR3 nucleotide sequence: TGTGCCAGCAGCCATGGGCAGCGGGCCAGCAATCAGCCCCAGCATTTT. Its translation: CASSHGQRASNQPQHF.

This clonotype has at least ten counts. The chain is built from TRBV10-3 and TRBJ1-1, with a tentative D call TRBD1 (6 bases). Deletions cut 5 bases from V and 0 bases from J, with 10 bases between. The germline V gene has CDR1 ENHRY and CDR2 SYGVKD. The length of the CDR3 is 14 residues. CDR3 in DNA: TGTGCCATCAGTAACCAGGGGATGAACACTGAAGCTTTCTTT. Translated: CAISNQGMNTEAFF.

The chain has TRBV18 and TRBJ2-7, with TRBD1 as a possible D gene (5 bases). Trimming left V 3 bases short and J 0 bases short, with 9 bases between. The germline CDR1 and CDR2 sequences are KGHSH and LQKENI. The CDR3 extends over 14 amino acids. This chain's CDR3 is CASSPRQSSYEQYV. The CDR3 DNA reads as TGTGCCAGCTCACCTAGACAGAGCTCCTACGAGCAGTACGTC.

This clonotype occurred many times. J is TRBJ1-1 and V is TRBV12-3 or TRBV12-4; D is unresolved. The germline V and J ends were trimmed by 7 bases and 1 base, with 10 bases remaining between them. This CDR3 has 13 amino acids. For the CDR3, the DNA is TGTGCCAGCACCCTTCTGGGGAACACTGAAGCTTTCTTT. Its translation is CASTLLGNTEAFF.

The chain recombines TRBV10-3 with TRBJ2-1; TRBD2 matches 11 bases. Trimming cost V 8 bases and J 9 bases; bases outside gene matches: 9. The CDR3 runs 14 residues. CDR1 and CDR2 (germline): ENHRY, SYGVKD. CDR3 sequence: CAIRVAGGPGEQFF. In DNA form, the CDR3 reads TGTGCCATCCGGGTAGCGGGGGGGCCGGGTGAGCAGTTCTTC.

The chain employs TRBV20-1 and TRBJ2-7, with D perhaps TRBD2 (7 bases). CDR1 is DFQATT and CDR2 is SNEGSKA in the germline V gene (reference sequence). The V gene lost 3 bases and the J gene lost 1 base, with 16 bases spanning the gap. CDR3 length: 15 residues. CDR3 nucleotides: TGCAGTGCTAGGCCCATGGGGGGGCCTTCCTACGAGCAGTACTTC. It encodes CSARPMGGPSYEQYF.

The rearrangement links TRBV5-4 to TRBJ2-5; D is possibly TRBD1 or TRBD2 (5 bases each). Germline-derived CDR1 and CDR2 are SGHNT and YYREEE (reference sequence). The V gene lost 2 bases and the J gene lost 3 bases, with 8 bases spanning the gap. The CDR3 loop spans 13 amino acids. CDR3 DNA sequence: TGTGCCAGCAGCTTTTGGGGGAAAGAGACCCAGTACTTC. Amino acid sequence: CASSFWGKETQYF.

This clonotype has a count of ten or more. This chain uses TRBV4-3 with TRBJ2-1, with 9 bases identical to TRBD2. The ends lost 0 bases at V and 6 bases at J; junction bases unmatched: 12. The CDR3 runs 18 residues. The germline V gene encodes CDR1 LGHNA and CDR2 YSLEER. In DNA form, the CDR3 reads TGCGCCAGCAGCCAAGACTGGCTGGGGCTAGCGGGATTCAATGAGCAGTTCTTC. Its protein is CASSQDWLGLAGFNEQFF.

This clonotype was observed many times. The rearrangement links TRBV4-1 to TRBJ2-1; 8 nucleotides match TRBD2. The CDR3 is 17 amino acids. V trimming: 2 bases; J trimming: 2 bases; junction bases outside the gene matches: 8. Germline-derived CDR1 and CDR2 are MGHRA and YSYEKL. CDR3 in DNA: TGCGCCAGCAGCCAATTCACCAGCGGGGGCCCCTACAATGAGCAGTTCTTC. Protein: CASSQFTSGGPYNEQFF.

This clonotype has a handful of counts. The chain combines TRBV20-1 with TRBJ2-7; TRBD1 aligns across 9 bases. V shed 5 bases, J shed 2 bases, and the junction held 4 bases outside the gene matches. Germline CDR1 is DFQATT and CDR2 is SNEGSKA (reference sequence). The CDR3 length is 13 residues. The CDR3 protein is CSAPGTGTYEQYF. The CDR3 DNA reads TGCAGTGCTCCCGGGACAGGGACCTACGAGCAGTACTTC.

This clonotype has just a few counts. V and J are TRBV7-8 and TRBJ2-1, with TRBD1 matching 7 bases. Germline V gene data show CDR1 as SGHVS and CDR2 as FQNEAQ. V lost 6 bases to trimming and J lost 5 bases; unmatched junction nucleotides: 10. This CDR3 has 15 residues. DNA for the CDR3: TGTGCCAGCAGTCCCTCCGGGACAGCTGACAATGAGCAGTTCTTC. Its translation is CASSPSGTADNEQFF.

The V call is TRBV6-5, the J call TRBJ2-5, with D maybe TRBD1 (5 bases). Germline CDR1 MNHEY, CDR2 SVGAGI. Trimming shortened V by 6 bases and J by 7 bases, and 15 bases separated the two germline ends. CDR3 length: 13 residues. CDR3 sequence (DNA): TGTGCCAGCAGGGGTGGACACGTAACGACCCAGTACTTC. It codes for CASRGGHVTTQYF.

This clonotype was found many times. The J gene is TRBJ1-1, the V gene TRBV5-6; TRBD1 matches 9 bases. V shed 0 bases and J 8 bases; nucleotides not matched to a gene: 5. Germline CDR1 is SGHDT and CDR2 is YYEEEE. CDR3 length: 14 residues. CDR3 in DNA: TGTGCCAGCAGCTTGGTCGGGACAGGGAAAGAAGCTTTCTTT. Its protein product is CASSLVGTGKEAFF.